The 30 T cell receptor beta chains given below trace back to one sample, sequenced in a study of T and B cells in COVID-19 patients. Multiplex PCR with BIOMED2 TRB-A/B primer pools amplified TRB rearrangements. TCRdb re-derived calls from the multiplex PCR reads in MiXCR, one entry per CDR3 protein. This sample yields some 16,000 distinct CDR3 sequences, of which 28% are seen a single time; around 4.3% belongs to the top ten. Each TRB amplification used roughly 240-550 ng of genomic DNA from blood. What was sequenced was blood. The source is a human donor who had recovered from COVID-19.

On this clonotype: It may be a read error: a sequence one base away is much more abundant. J is TRBJ2-1 and V is TRBV27; D is unclear. The length of the CDR3 is 13 residues. The germline gives CDR1 MNHEY, CDR2 SMNVEV (reference sequence). V was cut by 7 bases and J by 3 bases, with 10 bases left in between. CDR3 bases: TGTGCCAGCATAGGCATCAACTACAATGAGCAGTTCTTC. It yields the protein CASIGINYNEQFF.

By share, this clonotype counts as medium-sized (0.01 to 0.1%). The rearrangement uses TRBV19 and TRBJ1-4; D is ambiguous. There are 14 residues in the CDR3. Per the germline V gene, CDR1 is LNHDA and CDR2 is SQIVND (reference sequence). V was shortened by 1 base and J by 6 bases, with 9 bases between the two germline ends. In DNA form, the CDR3 reads TGTGCCAGTAGTATAGTTGGTACTCATGAAAAACTGTTTTTT. This sequence encodes CASSIVGTHEKLFF.

The chain carries TRBV21-1 and TRBJ1-1; the table's D call, TRBD1, was not checked against the DNA. TRBV21-1 counts as a pseudogene. This CDR3 is 14 amino acids long. The CDR3 bases are TGTGCCAGCAGCAAAGCGGTAGGGGGTCGGGTAGCTTTCTTT. As protein: CASSKAVGGRVAFF.

Relative to its sample, this clonotype is medium-sized. The chain has TRBV19 and TRBJ2-1; maybe TRBD1 (6 bases). CDR3 length: 17 amino acids. V dropped 3 bases and J dropped 8 bases, with 23 bases sitting between them. CDR1 and CDR2 (germline): LNHDA, SQIVND (reference sequence). The CDR3 sequence: CASSIPEWRSPGDEQFF. In DNA, the CDR3 is TGTGCCAGTAGTATTCCCGAGTGGCGATCACCAGGGGATGAGCAGTTCTTC.

In this sample, this clonotype turned up a few times. The J gene is TRBJ1-5, the V gene TRBV6-6; 8 bases line up with TRBD1. J lost 4 bases, V lost 0 bases, and 11 bases had no gene match. The germline V gene encodes CDR1 MNHNY and CDR2 SVGAGI (reference sequence). The CDR3 covers 18 residues. Here the CDR3 DNA reads TGTGCCAGCAGTTACTCGATGAGTGGACAGGGCCAAAATCAGCCCCAGCATTTT. Translation gives CASSYSMSGQGQNQPQHF.

V gene TRBV2 combines with J gene TRBJ1-4; 7 nucleotides align to TRBD1. There are 14 residues in the CDR3. The V segment lost 4 bases and the J segment 8 bases; nucleotides outside the gene matches: 7. Germline-derived CDR1 and CDR2 are SNHLY and FYNNEI. The CDR3 region is CASSVAQGGEKLFF. CDR3 nucleotides: TGTGCCAGCAGTGTAGCGCAGGGGGGAGAAAAACTGTTTTTT.

Within the sample, this clonotype is medium-sized (0.01 to 0.1%). CDR3 protein: CASSGTGTGELFF. The CDR3 nucleotides are TGTGCCAGCTCCGGGACAGGGACCGGGGAGCTGTTTTTT. The rearrangement links TRBV11-1 to TRBJ2-2; 9 nucleotides line up with TRBD1. The germline V gene has CDR1 SGHAT and CDR2 FQDESV (reference sequence). The trim removed 8 bases at V and 5 bases at J, leaving 3 bases unmatched. The CDR3 is 13 residues long.

This rearrangement joins TRBV24-1 to TRBJ2-1; TRBD2 matches at 8 bases. CDR3 length: 17 residues. Germline V gene sequence: CDR1 KGHDR, CDR2 SFDVKD. Germline trimming cut 0 bases from V and 4 bases from J; bases unmatched to any gene: 7. The DNA of the CDR3 is TGTGCCACCAGTGATTTGGGCAGTAGCGGGAAGTACAATGAGCAGTTCTTC. This gives the protein CATSDLGSSGKYNEQFF.

The chain combines TRBV7-2 with TRBJ2-1; D is unclear. CDR1 SGHTA and CDR2 FQGNSA come from the germline V gene. The CDR3 contains 14 residues. V was clipped by 2 bases and J by 6 bases, with 11 bases between them. The CDR3 region has the DNA TGTGCCAGCAGCTTAATTCCCTATGTCAATGAGCAGTTCTTC. Protein sequence: CASSLIPYVNEQFF.

This clonotype is classed as medium-sized. The chain is built from TRBV12-3 or TRBV12-4 and TRBJ2-3, with D tentatively TRBD1 (5 bases). V lost 6 bases and J 1 base, leaving 11 bases between the germline ends. This CDR3 has 14 amino acids. The CDR3 loop reads CASRADSRTDTQYF. CDR3 sequence (DNA): TGTGCCAGCAGGGCCGACAGCCGCACAGATACGCAGTATTTT.

The J gene is TRBJ1-4, the V gene TRBV12-3 or TRBV12-4, with D uncertain. Trimming left V 6 bases short and J 0 bases short, with 8 bases between. This CDR3 spans 14 amino acids. The CDR3 DNA reads as TGTGCCAGCAGACAGTGGGCAACTAATGAAAAACTGTTTTTT. It is translated as CASRQWATNEKLFF.

This clonotype was seen more than once but under ten times. J is TRBJ1-2 and V is TRBV18; 11 bases map to TRBD1. V lost 3 bases to trimming and J lost 10 bases; unmatched junction nucleotides: 7. The V gene's germline CDR1 is KGHSH and CDR2 LQKENI. The CDR3 is 14 residues long. Here the CDR3 reads CASSPQGQGDVYTF. DNA of the CDR3: TGTGCCAGCTCACCCCAGGGACAGGGGGATGTCTACACCTTC.

This clonotype was counted at least ten times. The chain uses TRBV6-5 and TRBJ1-6; no firm D call. The V end was cut by 2 bases, the J end by 7 bases, with 6 bases between. The CDR3 extends over 13 amino acids. CDR1 and CDR2 (germline): MNHEY, SVGAGI. CDR3 protein: CASSYDSNSPLHF. The CDR3 region has the DNA TGTGCCAGCAGTTACGATAGCAATTCACCCCTCCACTTT.

This clonotype was observed a handful of times. This chain links TRBV20-1 with TRBJ2-2, with no clear D. The germline V gene has CDR1 DFQATT and CDR2 SNEGSKA (reference sequence). V lost 3 bases to trimming and J lost 7 bases, with 18 bases between them. The CDR3 runs 15 residues. Here the CDR3 reads CSASQGDTKNGELFF. Here the CDR3 DNA reads TGCAGTGCTAGTCAAGGCGATACGAAGAACGGGGAGCTGTTTTTT.

In this sample, this clonotype turned up many times. The chain joins TRBV5-4 to TRBJ1-6; D uncertain. Germline CDR1 reads SGHNT; CDR2 reads YYREEE (reference sequence). The germline V and J ends were trimmed by 4 bases and 5 bases, with 7 bases remaining between them. This CDR3 contains 13 residues. CDR3 protein: CASSNPDNSPLHF. Here the CDR3 DNA reads TGTGCCAGCAGCAACCCCGATAATTCACCCCTCCACTTT.

At least ten counts were recorded for this clonotype. The chain uses TRBV11-1 and TRBJ1-2; 7 nucleotides match TRBD1. The J segment lost 2 bases and the V segment lost 5 bases, leaving 5 bases of the junction unmatched. Germline V gene data show CDR1 as SGHAT and CDR2 as FQDESV (reference sequence). The CDR3 extends over 14 amino acids. The CDR3 DNA sequence: TGTGCCAGCAGCCACTCGACAGGGAACTATGGCTACACCTTC. Translated, it gives CASSHSTGNYGYTF.

This clonotype came up a few times. The V and J genes are TRBV10-3 and TRBJ2-1; D is possibly TRBD1 (6 bases). Trimming pared 4 bases from V and 5 bases from J, leaving 18 bases between. This CDR3 contains 16 residues. Germline values: CDR1 ENHRY, CDR2 SYGVKD. Written as DNA, the CDR3 is TGTGCCATCAGTGGGATACAGGGAATCGCGGACAATGAGCAGTTCTTC. It yields the protein CAISGIQGIADNEQFF.

This clonotype was recorded only once. The chain links TRBV27 to TRBJ1-6; 9 nucleotides align to TRBD1. The junction had 4 bases not matched to a gene; V was cut back by 6 bases and J by 4 bases. Germline V gene sequence: CDR1 MNHEY, CDR2 SMNVEV (reference sequence). The CDR3 runs 15 residues. The CDR3 nucleotides are TGTGCCAGCAGGAGCGGGACAGGGTATAATTCACCCCTCCACTTT. Residues: CASRSGTGYNSPLHF.

This clonotype was found many times. The V gene is TRBV15, the J gene TRBJ2-2; TRBD1 might be the D (6 bases). The CDR3 covers 16 residues. V lost 2 bases, J lost 5 bases, and 15 bases lay in between. CDR1 and CDR2 (germline): LNHNV, YYDKDF (reference sequence). The DNA of the CDR3 is TGTGCCACCAGCAGACCACCGGGACAAGGGACCGGGGAGCTGTTTTTT. Translated: CATSRPPGQGTGELFF.

This clonotype has a handful of counts. The V call is TRBV12-3 or TRBV12-4, the J call TRBJ2-7; 7 positions agree with TRBD1. V lost 4 bases and J lost 4; bases outside the gene matches: 10. This CDR3 is 15 amino acids long. The CDR3 loop reads CASSSAGTDRYEQYF. DNA for the CDR3: TGTGCCAGCAGTTCGGCCGGGACAGACCGTTACGAGCAGTACTTC.

In its sample, this clonotype was seen a few times. The V call is TRBV5-6, the J call TRBJ2-7, with 10 bases fitting TRBD1. The CDR3 sequence is 20 residues long. Germline loops: CDR1 SGHDT, CDR2 YYEEEE. The ends lost 0 bases at V and 7 bases at J; junction bases unmatched: 22. CDR3 sequence (DNA): TGTGCCAGCAGCTTGGTTGTTGGGACAGGGGAACCCGGGAGGATTGGGGAGCAGTACTTC. Encoded protein: CASSLVVGTGEPGRIGEQYF.

This clonotype was seen ten or more times. The chain recombines TRBV19 with TRBJ1-2, with D possibly matching TRBD1 (5 bases). V gave up 4 bases and J gave up 0 bases, with 9 bases separating them. Germline CDR1 LNHDA, CDR2 SQIVND (reference sequence). The CDR3 is 14 residues long. The CDR3 is CASSTRQTNYGYTF. The CDR3 DNA follows: TGTGCCAGTAGTACCCGACAGACTAACTATGGCTACACCTTC.

This clonotype is deemed medium-sized. The V gene is TRBV19, the J gene TRBJ2-1; 8 bases are shared with TRBD2. The CDR3 sequence is 12 residues long. The V gene end was trimmed by 3 bases and the J gene end by 9 bases; junction bases not matched to a gene: 1. Germline V CDR1 and CDR2: LNHDA, SQIVND (reference sequence). The CDR3 nucleotides read TGTGCCAGTAGTATCGGGACTAGTGAGCAGTTCTTC. This gives the protein CASSIGTSEQFF.

CDR3 sequence: CASSQQGRTYTGELFF. CDR3 DNA sequence: TGTGCCAGCAGCCAACAGGGCCGAACTTACACCGGGGAGCTGTTTTTT. This chain uses TRBV14 with TRBJ2-2, with D tentatively TRBD1 (5 bases). With 2 bases removed from V and 3 bases from J, the gap between germline ends came to 13 bases. CDR3 length: 16 amino acids. Per germline, CDR1 SGHDN and CDR2 FVKESK.

This chain uses TRBV29-1 with TRBJ2-5, with TRBD2 identical over 16 bases. The CDR3 runs to 17 residues. The germline gives CDR1 SQVTM, CDR2 ANQGSEA. The trim removed 4 bases at V and 4 bases at J, leaving 9 bases unmatched. CDR3: CSVGGTSGGETRETQYF. DNA for the CDR3: TGCAGCGTTGGGGGGACTAGCGGGGGGGAAACGAGAGAGACCCAGTACTTC.

This clonotype was picked up many times. The V call is TRBV7-6, the J call TRBJ1-4; D is unclear. Trimming took 1 base from V and 1 from J, leaving 7 bases between them. The germline CDR1 and CDR2 sequences are SGHVS and FNYEAQ. This CDR3 comprises 15 residues. The CDR3 DNA follows: TGTGCCAGCAGCTTAGAGTTGGGAACTAATGAAAAACTGTTTTTT. It specifies CASSLELGTNEKLFF.

This clonotype was recorded at least ten times. The chain uses TRBV27 and TRBJ2-3, with 7 bases matching TRBD2. V gave up 8 bases and J gave up 1 base; unmatched junction bases: 9. CDR1 and CDR2 (germline): MNHEY, SMNVEV (reference sequence). CDR3 length: 15 residues. The CDR3 here is CASLGTTSGTDTQYF. The CDR3 bases are TGTGCCAGCCTCGGGACTACCTCTGGCACAGATACGCAGTATTTT.

This clonotype turned up a few times. This chain joins TRBV5-1 and TRBJ1-1; D unclear. This CDR3 spans 12 amino acids. Germline V gene data show CDR1 as SGHRS and CDR2 as YFSETQ. Trimming left V 0 bases short and J 5 bases short, with 5 bases between. The CDR3 bases are TGCGCCAGCAGCTTGGAAGGAACTGAAGCTTTCTTT. This codes for CASSLEGTEAFF.

This clonotype is termed medium-sized (0.01 to 0.1%). This CDR3 is CASSTFTMRFTDTQYF. The CDR3 DNA follows: TGTGCCAGTAGTACCTTCACGATGCGGTTCACAGATACGCAGTATTTT. The chain is built from TRBV19 and TRBJ2-3; D remains unclear. Germline V gene lookup returns CDR1 LNHDA and CDR2 SQIVND (reference sequence). Between the trimmed V and J ends, which lost 4 bases and 2 bases, there was a span of 16 bases. This CDR3 comprises 16 residues.

This chain links TRBV5-1 with TRBJ2-3; D may be TRBD1 (6 bases). This CDR3 is built from 16 residues. Germline V gene sequence: CDR1 SGHRS, CDR2 YFSETQ. Trimming took off 4 bases at V and 2 bases at J, with 17 bases between the two ends. CDR3 sequence reads: CASSLRQAGVTDTQYF. CDR3 DNA: TGCGCCAGCAGCCTAAGACAGGCCGGGGTCACAGATACGCAGTATTTT.